Following are 20 T cell receptor beta chains from one sample sequenced in a study of PD-1 blockade in classical Hodgkin lymphoma. The protocol was immunoSEQ multiplex PCR, while the TCRdb copy is restricted to in-frame clones and leaves out a portion. Seen here are under 65,000 clones, approximately 92% observed once, and the top ten hold about 15%. Patients all relapsed after autologous stem cell transplantation, and there was variation in brentuximab vedotin exposure. The sequences come from peripheral blood mononuclear cells (PBMCs), collected at baseline. The origin of the receptors is a human donor with classical Hodgkin lymphoma.

This clone was detected only a few times. The same CDR3 also results from other DNA sequences found in this sample. The chain employs TRBV30 and TRBJ1-5; D call uncertain. Germline loops: CDR1 GTSNPN, CDR2 SVGIG (reference sequence). The CDR3 length is 14 residues. Trimming cost V 0 bases and J 4 bases, with 10 bases left between them. The DNA for the CDR3 is TGTGCCTGGAGTGTAGGTACAGAGAATCAGCCCCAGCATTTT. Protein product: CAWSVGTENQPQHF.

A few counts support this clone. This chain links TRBV7-2 with TRBJ1-1; D is ambiguous. Germline loops: CDR1 SGHTA, CDR2 FQGNSA. V lost 4 bases to trimming and J lost 3 bases, with 6 bases between them. CDR3 size: 12 residues. The CDR3 sequence: CASSYRDTEAFF. Written as DNA, the CDR3 is TGTGCCAGCAGCTACAGAGACACTGAAGCTTTCTTT.

The V call is TRBV7-3, the J call TRBJ2-2; TRBD1 agrees at 9 bases. This CDR3 comprises 15 residues. Per germline, CDR1 SGHTA and CDR2 FQGTGA. V lost 5 bases, J lost 4 bases, and 5 bases stayed unmatched. The CDR3 spells CASSETGGATGELFF. Here the CDR3 DNA reads TGTGCCAGCAGCGAGACAGGGGGAGCCACCGGGGAGCTGTTTTTT.

As DNA, the CDR3 is TGTGCCAGCAGTCACCGGGACGGAACTTACAATGAGCAGTTCTTC. Translation gives CASSHRDGTYNEQFF. The chain employs TRBV7-9 and TRBJ2-1, with D possibly called TRBD1 or TRBD2 (5 bases each). Germline-derived CDR1 and CDR2 are SEHNR and FQNEAQ (reference sequence). Trimming took off 6 bases at V and 4 bases at J, with 16 bases between the two ends. CDR3 length equals 15 residues.

This rearrangement joins TRBV7-8 to TRBJ2-3; 9 bases align to TRBD1. The CDR3 length is 15 residues. The V and J ends lost 5 bases and 2 bases, in that order; junction bases with no gene match: 5. Germline CDR1 SGHVS, CDR2 FQNEAQ. Here the CDR3 reads CASSTRQGDTDTQYF. CDR3 nucleotides: TGTGCCAGCAGCACACGACAGGGGGACACAGATACGCAGTATTTT.

This clone occurred once. This CDR3 fails to terminate in the conserved phenylalanine or tryptophan, so it likely reflects a read error. No DNA is shown, since the ends of the CDR3 on it are uncertain; the CDR3 is the one TCRdb lists. The chain links TRBV10-2 to TRBJ1-3. From germline, CDR1 is WSHSY and CDR2 SAAADI. The CDR3 contains 13 residues when both ends are counted. The CDR3 reads CASSESKRNTVSV.

The chain couples TRBV5-1 to TRBJ2-7, with D possibly being TRBD1 (6 bases). Germline V lookup: CDR1 SGHRS, CDR2 YFSETQ. V lost 4 bases and J 6 bases, leaving 20 bases between the germline ends. The length of the CDR3 is 15 residues. CDR3 in amino acids: CASSLHSDRSGEQYF. The CDR3 bases are TGCGCCAGCAGCCTCCACTCAGACAGGTCCGGCGAGCAGTACTTC.

The sample holds a few counts of this clone. This sequence joins TRBV6-5 and TRBJ1-1, with a possible D match to TRBD1 (5 bases). The V and J ends lost 8 bases and 4 bases respectively, with 17 bases between them. This CDR3 spans 14 amino acids. Germline CDR1 reads MNHEY; CDR2 reads SVGAGI. The CDR3 DNA is TGTGCCAGCTCGTCGAGGGGCAGCCTCACTGAAGCTTTCTTT. This gives the protein CASSSRGSLTEAFF.

The V call is TRBV6-5, the J call TRBJ2-7; the D gene is possibly TRBD2 (6 bases). The CDR3 spans 15 residues. Germline loops: CDR1 MNHEY, CDR2 SVGAGI. Trimming shortened V by 4 bases and J by 0 bases, and 13 bases separated the two germline ends. In nucleotides, the CDR3 is TGTGCCAGCAGTTGGGGGACTTCTAGCTCCTACGAGCAGTACTTC. Protein sequence: CASSWGTSSSYEQYF.

V and J are TRBV29-1 and TRBJ2-2, with D possibly TRBD1 on 7 matching bases. Germline CDR1 reads SQVTM; CDR2 reads ANQGSEA. V shed 6 bases and J shed 6 bases, with 23 bases lying between them. This CDR3 is 16 amino acids long. The CDR3: CSVRTIQGGMAGELFF. DNA of the CDR3: TGCAGCGTCAGAACGATCCAGGGGGGAATGGCCGGGGAGCTGTTTTTT.

This clone was counted a few times. Other DNA variants within this sample encode the same CDR3. The chain has TRBV9 and TRBJ1-1; no clear D. The V gene lost 2 bases and the J gene lost 2 bases, with 7 bases spanning the gap. The CDR3 is 13 amino acids. CDR1 is SGDLS, CDR2 YYNGEE, per germline. The chain's CDR3 is CASSVGSNTEAFF. DNA for the CDR3: TGTGCCAGCAGCGTGGGCAGCAACACTGAAGCTTTCTTT.

The rearrangement links TRBV2 to TRBJ1-2; tentatively, D is TRBD1 (5 bases). V lost 2 bases and J 7 bases, leaving 11 bases between the germline ends. CDR3 size: 13 residues. CDR1 SNHLY and CDR2 FYNNEI come from the germline V gene. The DNA for the CDR3 is TGTGCCAGCAGTGAACGGGGGGATGGTGGCTACACCTTC. This gives the protein CASSERGDGGYTF.

This chain connects TRBV11-2 to TRBJ2-1; a possible D gene is TRBD1 (5 bases). V gave up 4 bases and J gave up 2 bases, with 9 bases separating them. The germline gives CDR1 SGHAT, CDR2 FQNNGV. This CDR3 has 14 residues. The CDR3 loop is CASSSQDAYNEQFF. In nucleotides, the CDR3 is TGTGCCAGCAGCTCACAGGACGCCTACAATGAGCAGTTCTTC.

V and J are TRBV7-9 and TRBJ2-5; a possible D gene is TRBD1 (5 bases). Germline V lookup: CDR1 SEHNR, CDR2 FQNEAQ (reference sequence). The CDR3 runs to 14 residues. V lost 5 bases and J lost 2, with 12 bases in between. The DNA of the CDR3 is TGTGCCAGCAGCGCCCCACAGGTTCAAGAGACCCAGTACTTC. Translating gives CASSAPQVQETQYF.

The rearrangement uses TRBV7-9 and TRBJ2-5; no clear D gene. Looked up from germline, CDR1 is SEHNR and CDR2 is FQNEAQ (reference sequence). The germline V and J ends were trimmed by 2 bases and 1 base, with 11 bases remaining between them. The CDR3 sequence is 15 residues long. The CDR3 sequence: CASSLFTSSQETQYF. The CDR3 DNA is TGTGCCAGCAGCTTATTTACCAGTAGCCAAGAGACCCAGTACTTC.

V usage is TRBV27 and J usage is TRBJ1-1; D gene unclear. This CDR3 region has 17 residues. The germline V gene has CDR1 MNHEY and CDR2 SMNVEV (reference sequence). With 8 bases removed from V and 5 bases from J, the gap between germline ends came to 27 bases. CDR3 bases: TGTGCCAGCCATCAGCTTGCGACAAGTCAATCGAGGACTGAAGCTTTCTTT. Its protein is CASHQLATSQSRTEAFF.

This chain uses TRBV15 with TRBJ1-6; D unresolved. This CDR3 comprises 14 residues. Trimming took off 1 base at V and 7 bases at J, with 8 bases between the two ends. The germline V gene encodes CDR1 LNHNV and CDR2 YYDKDF (reference sequence). DNA of the CDR3: TGTGCCACCAGCAGAGCGAGTTTGAATTCACCCCTCCACTTT. This codes for CATSRASLNSPLHF. Combining the CDR3 with reference TRBV15 and TRBJ1-6 gives the whole variable domain DAMVIQNPRYQVTQFGKPVTLSCSQTLNHNVMYWYQQKSSQAPKLLFHYYDKDFNNEADTPDNFQSRRPNTSFCFLDIRSPGLGDTAMYLCATSRASLNSPLHFGNGTRLTVT.

The chain uses TRBV10-1 and TRBJ2-3, with D unresolved. V gave up 3 bases and J gave up 1 base, with 11 bases separating them. Germline V gene data show CDR1 as WNHNN and CDR2 as SYGVQD (reference sequence). The CDR3 extends over 15 amino acids. The CDR3 sequence is CASSEALSGTDTQYF. The CDR3 bases are TGCGCCAGCAGTGAAGCATTGAGCGGCACAGATACGCAGTATTTT.

The J gene is TRBJ2-7, the V gene TRBV19, with unresolved D. V lost 4 bases and J 6 bases, leaving 13 bases between the germline ends. Germline V gene lookup returns CDR1 LNHDA and CDR2 SQIVND (reference sequence). The CDR3 contains 13 residues. The CDR3 sequence: CASSRAAQGEQYF. CDR3 DNA: TGTGCCAGTAGTAGAGCAGCCCAAGGCGAGCAGTACTTC.

This clone came up once. The chain recombines TRBV30 with TRBJ1-2; D not certain. The CDR3 loop spans 19 amino acids. CDR1 is GTSNPN and CDR2 is SVGIG in the germline V gene (reference sequence). Deletions cut 2 bases from V and 0 bases from J, with 25 bases between. The chain's CDR3 is CAWSFRLPIRILANYGYTF. CDR3 DNA sequence: TGTGCCTGGAGTTTTCGACTGCCGATCCGAATTTTAGCTAACTATGGCTACACCTTC.